The 9 T cell receptor beta chains in this list originate from one sample, sequenced in a study of T cells in Graves' hyperthyroidism and ophthalmopathy. Regions amplified from RNA transcripts were the TCR beta CDR3 regions. Initially, a first-round RT-PCR of the TCR CDR3 employed the HTBI primer set. TCRdb processed the multiplex PCR reads anew with MiXCR; each CDR3 protein has one entry. This sample yields around 530,000 distinct CDR3 sequences, of which over 15% are seen a single time; approximately 15% belongs to the top ten. Material for sequencing was blood. Source of these receptors: a young woman with Graves' ophthalmopathy.

This clonotype showed up many times. The J gene is TRBJ1-1, the V gene TRBV20-1; 9 bases map to TRBD1. The CDR3 contains 13 residues. Germline assignment: CDR1 DFQATT and CDR2 SNEGSKA (reference sequence). Trimming removed 6 bases from V and 5 bases from J; junction bases left unmatched: 7. The CDR3 region has the DNA TGCAGTGCCACCGACAGGGGGAATACTGAAGCTTTCTTT. Amino acids: CSATDRGNTEAFF.

The rearrangement uses TRBV19 and TRBJ1-1; D not resolved. The germline V and J ends were trimmed by 3 bases and 3 bases, with 8 bases remaining between them. This CDR3 comprises 13 residues. The germline V gene has CDR1 LNHDA and CDR2 SQIVND (reference sequence). CDR3 nucleotide sequence: TGTGCCAGTAGTATGAACGGGTACACTGAAGCTTTCTTT. It codes for CASSMNGYTEAFF.

This clonotype came up many times. V and J are TRBV11-2 and TRBJ1-1; the D is unclear. The CDR3 runs to 14 residues. The V end was cut by 4 bases, the J end by 1 base, with 10 bases between. CDR1 and CDR2 (germline): SGHAT, FQNNGV. The CDR3 region is CASSSLLGNTEAFF. CDR3 sequence (DNA): TGTGCCAGCAGCTCTCTCCTGGGGAACACTGAAGCTTTCTTT.

The chain carries TRBV11-2 and TRBJ1-1; 9 bases align to TRBD1. CDR3 length equals 15 residues. Germline V gives CDR1 SGHAT, CDR2 FQNNGV. The ends lost 0 bases at V and 4 bases at J; junction bases unmatched: 3. The CDR3 DNA reads as TGTGCCAGCAGCTTAGACAGGACAGGGGTCACTGAAGCTTTCTTT. Translating gives CASSLDRTGVTEAFF.

This clonotype was counted only a few times. In DNA, the CDR3 is TGCGCCAGCAGCCAACGCCCCGAAGGGGGCTACAATGAGCAGTTCTTC. The encoded protein is CASSQRPEGGYNEQFF. V and J are TRBV5-1 and TRBJ2-1; D is perhaps TRBD1 (6 bases). The length of the CDR3 is 16 residues. Germline CDR1 and CDR2: SGHRS and YFSETQ. V was trimmed by 4 bases and J by 3 bases, leaving 17 bases between them. Drawing the rest from reference TRBV5-1 and TRBJ2-1, the complete variable domain is KAGVTQTPRYLIKTRGQQVTLSCSPISGHRSVSWYQQTPGQGLQFLFEYFSETQRNKGNFPGRFSGRQFSNSRSEMNVSTLELGDSALYLCASSQRPEGGYNEQFFGPGTRLTVL.

This clonotype appeared many times. The CDR3 sequence is CASSQDALAGYNEQFF. CDR3 DNA: TGTGCCAGCAGCCAAGATGCACTAGCGGGTTACAATGAGCAGTTCTTC. V usage is TRBV3-1 and J usage is TRBJ2-1, with TRBD2 identical over 9 bases. The CDR3 contains 16 residues. J lost 4 bases, V lost 0 bases, and 4 bases had no gene match. Per germline, CDR1 LGHDT and CDR2 YNNKEL (reference sequence).

This chain connects TRBV30 to TRBJ2-1, with 13 bases matching TRBD2. CDR3 size: 16 residues. CDR1 and CDR2 from the germline V gene are GTSNPN and SVGIG (reference sequence). Germline trimming cut 0 bases from V and 7 bases from J; bases unmatched to any gene: 6. CDR3 sequence reads: CAWSVLGLAGNNEQFF. The CDR3 nucleotides are TGTGCCTGGAGTGTACTGGGACTAGCGGGAAATAATGAGCAGTTCTTC.

This clonotype came up many times. The rearrangement links TRBV6-1 to TRBJ1-5; 8 bases agree with TRBD1. This CDR3 contains 15 residues. The junction had 6 bases not matched to a gene; V was cut back by 5 bases and J by 3 bases. Germline CDR1 MNHNS, CDR2 SASEGT. CDR3 bases: TGTGCCAGCAGTAGACAACAGGGGGACAATCAGCCCCAGCATTTT. It encodes CASSRQQGDNQPQHF.

The chain links TRBV6-1 to TRBJ2-1; D assignment may be TRBD1 or TRBD2 (5 bases each). The V end lost 6 bases, the J end lost 7 bases, and 19 bases lay between the germline ends. Germline CDR1 and CDR2: MNHNS and SASEGT. The CDR3 runs 15 residues. This chain's CDR3 is CASSREGSAWNEQFF. The CDR3 DNA is TGTGCCAGCAGCCGAGAGGGGTCCGCCTGGAATGAGCAGTTCTTC.